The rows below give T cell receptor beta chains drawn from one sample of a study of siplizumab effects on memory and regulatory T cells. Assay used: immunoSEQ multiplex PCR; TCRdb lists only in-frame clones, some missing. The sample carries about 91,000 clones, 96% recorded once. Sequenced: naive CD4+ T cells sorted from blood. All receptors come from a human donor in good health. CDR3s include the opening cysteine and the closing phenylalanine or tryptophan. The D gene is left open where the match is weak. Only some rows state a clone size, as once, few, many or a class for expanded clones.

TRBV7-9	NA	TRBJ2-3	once	CASSTPGPRTDTQYF	TGTGCCAGCAGCACACCGGGGCCCCGCACAGATACGCAGTATTTT
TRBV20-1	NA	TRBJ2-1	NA	CSAPLQVGQFF	TGCAGTGCTCCTCTGCAGGTAGGGCAGTTCTTC
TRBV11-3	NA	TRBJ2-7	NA	CASSSGSYEQYF	TGTGCCAGCAGTTCCGGGAGTTACGAGCAGTACTTC
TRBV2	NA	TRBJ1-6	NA	CASSGQGNSPLHF	TGTGCCAGCAGTGGCCAGGGAAATTCACCCCTCCACTTT
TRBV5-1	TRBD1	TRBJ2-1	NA	CASSLKDRGRDEQFF	TGCGCCAGCAGCTTGAAGGACAGGGGGCGGGATGAGCAGTTCTTC
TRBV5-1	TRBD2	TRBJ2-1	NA	CASSPGTSGGLNEQFF	TGCGCCAGCAGCCCGGGGACTAGCGGGGGCCTCAATGAGCAGTTCTTC
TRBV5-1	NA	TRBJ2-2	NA	CASSRDKLNTGELFF	TGCGCCAGCAGCAGGGACAAGCTTAACACCGGGGAGCTGTTTTTT
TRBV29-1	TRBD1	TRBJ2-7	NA	CSVEEQGYPIEQYF	TGCAGCGTTGAGGAACAGGGGTACCCTATTGAGCAGTACTTC
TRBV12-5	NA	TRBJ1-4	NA	CASGLGNKEGVTNEKLFF	TGTGCTAGTGGTTTGGGGAACAAGGAAGGGGTCACTAATGAAAAACTGTTTTTT
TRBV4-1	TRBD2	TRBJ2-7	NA	CASSPSTSGGAHEQYF	TGCGCCAGCAGCCCGTCGACTAGCGGGGGGGCCCACGAGCAGTACTTC
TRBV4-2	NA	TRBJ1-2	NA	CASSQAGVSYGYTF	TGTGCCAGCAGCCAAGCTGGGGTCAGCTATGGCTACACCTTC
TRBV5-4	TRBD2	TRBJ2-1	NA	CASSLAGGPNNEQFF	TGTGCCAGCAGCTTGGCGGGGGGGCCAAACAATGAGCAGTTCTTC
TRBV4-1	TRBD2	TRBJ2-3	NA	CASSQALLAGVSTDTQYF	TGCGCCAGCAGCCAAGCGTTACTAGCGGGGGTTAGCACAGATACGCAGTATTTT
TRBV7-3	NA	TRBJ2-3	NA	CASSFGSDTQYF	TGTGCCAGCAGCTTTGGCTCGGATACGCAGTATTTT
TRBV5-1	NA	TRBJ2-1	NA	CASSLSIGGTNEQFF	TGCGCCAGCAGCTTGTCGATCGGGGGGACAAATGAGCAGTTCTTC
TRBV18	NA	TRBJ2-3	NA	CASSPLSGRTDTQYF	TGTGCCAGCTCACCACTAAGTGGGCGAACAGATACGCAGTATTTT
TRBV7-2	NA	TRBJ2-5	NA	CASSFQVQETQYF	TGTGCCAGCAGCTTCCAGGTCCAAGAGACCCAGTACTTC
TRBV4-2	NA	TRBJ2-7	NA	CASSQEGRPYEQYF	TGTGCCAGCAGCCAAGAAGGACGACCCTACGAGCAGTACTTC
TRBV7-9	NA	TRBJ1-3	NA	CASSLGVHSGNTIYF	TGTGCCAGCAGCTTGGGGGTACACTCTGGAAACACCATATATTTT
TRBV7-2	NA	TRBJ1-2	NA	CASSLTTGTLKPYGYTF	TGTGCCAGCAGCCTGACGACCGGGACCCTCAAGCCCTATGGCTACACCTTC
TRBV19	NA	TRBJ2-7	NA	CASTAGGGSYEQYF	TGTGCCAGTACCGCGGGTGGAGGCTCCTACGAGCAGTACTTC
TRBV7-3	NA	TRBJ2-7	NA	CASSSPNSGAYEQYF	TGTGCCAGCAGCTCCCCCAATTCGGGGGCCTACGAGCAGTACTTC
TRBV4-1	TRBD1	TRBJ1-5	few	CASSQDLGQGFWPQHF	TGCGCCAGCAGCCAAGATCTAGGACAGGGGTTTTGGCCCCAGCATTTT
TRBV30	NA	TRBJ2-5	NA	CAWGAMGTQYF	TGTGCCTGGGGCGCGATGGGGACCCAGTACTTC
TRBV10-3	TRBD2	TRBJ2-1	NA	CAISRSGVGGGENEQFF	TGTGCCATCAGTCGGTCGGGTGTTGGCGGGGGGGAAAATGAGCAGTTCTTC
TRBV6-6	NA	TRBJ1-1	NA	CASSPLAPEAFF	TGTGCCAGCAGCCCCCTCGCGCCTGAAGCTTTCTTT
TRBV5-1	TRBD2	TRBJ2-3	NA	CASSLTSGADTQYF	TGCGCCAGCAGCTTGACTAGCGGTGCAGATACGCAGTATTTT
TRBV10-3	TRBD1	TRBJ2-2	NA	CAISVSPGTGDWTGELFF	TGTGCCATCAGTGTATCCCCCGGGACAGGGGATTGGACCGGGGAGCTGTTTTTT
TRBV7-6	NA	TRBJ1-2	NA	CASSLESLGGNYGYTF	TGTGCCAGCAGCTTAGAGAGCCTAGGAGGGAACTATGGCTACACCTTC
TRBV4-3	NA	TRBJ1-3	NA	CASSQEPVSGNTIYF	TGCGCCAGCAGCCAAGAGCCAGTCTCTGGAAACACCATATATTTT
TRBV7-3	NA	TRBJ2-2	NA	CASSFGIGELFF	TGTGCCAGCAGCTTCGGCATCGGGGAGCTGTTTTTT
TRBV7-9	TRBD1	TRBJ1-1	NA	CATRTHLGTGKGTEAFF	TGTGCCACCCGGACCCACTTGGGGACAGGGAAAGGGACTGAAGCTTTCTTT
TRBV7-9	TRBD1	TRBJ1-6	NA	CASSLLQGANSPLHF	TGTGCCAGCAGCTTATTACAGGGGGCAAATTCACCCCTCCACTTT
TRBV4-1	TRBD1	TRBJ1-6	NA	CASSQPGQGNSPLHF	TGCGCCAGCAGCCAACCCGGACAGGGAAATTCACCCCTCCACTTT
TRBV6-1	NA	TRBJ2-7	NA	CASSQESGLQYF	TGTGCCAGCAGTCAAGAAAGCGGGCTACAGTACTTC
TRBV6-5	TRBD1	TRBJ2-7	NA	CASSTTRDRVEQYF	TGTGCCAGCAGTACAACCCGGGACAGGGTCGAGCAGTACTTC
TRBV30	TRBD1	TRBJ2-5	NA	CAWRTGAETQYF	TGTGCCTGGCGGACAGGGGCTGAGACCCAGTACTTC
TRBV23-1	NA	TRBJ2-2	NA	CASSQPTGPDTGELFF	TGCGCCAGCAGTCAACCCACGGGGCCAGACACCGGGGAGCTGTTTTTT
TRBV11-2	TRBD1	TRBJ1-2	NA	CASSLAWATGAGYTF	TGTGCCAGCAGCTTAGCATGGGCCACAGGGGCCGGCTACACCTTC
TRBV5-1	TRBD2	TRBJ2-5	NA	CASSSGTSGGVHQETQYF	TGCGCCAGCAGCTCAGGGACTAGCGGGGGGGTTCATCAAGAGACCCAGTACTTC
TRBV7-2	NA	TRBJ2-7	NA	CASSLGGGFYEQYF	TGTGCCAGCAGCTTAGGGGGCGGTTTCTACGAGCAGTACTTC
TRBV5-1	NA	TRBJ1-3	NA	CASSPTGLSGNTIYF	TGCGCCAGCAGCCCCACTGGTCTCTCGGGAAACACCATATATTTT
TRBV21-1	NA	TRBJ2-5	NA	CASSTRQGWGETQYF	TGTGCCAGCAGCACCAGACAGGGATGGGGCGAGACCCAGTACTTC
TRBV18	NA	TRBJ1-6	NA	CASSPTQGTGYGGSPLHF	TGTGCCAGCTCACCCACCCAGGGGACGGGGTACGGGGGGTCACCCCTCCACTTT
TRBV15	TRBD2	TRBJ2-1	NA	CATSRGSSGGNNEQFF	TGTGCCACCAGCAGAGGGTCTAGCGGGGGGAACAATGAGCAGTTCTTC